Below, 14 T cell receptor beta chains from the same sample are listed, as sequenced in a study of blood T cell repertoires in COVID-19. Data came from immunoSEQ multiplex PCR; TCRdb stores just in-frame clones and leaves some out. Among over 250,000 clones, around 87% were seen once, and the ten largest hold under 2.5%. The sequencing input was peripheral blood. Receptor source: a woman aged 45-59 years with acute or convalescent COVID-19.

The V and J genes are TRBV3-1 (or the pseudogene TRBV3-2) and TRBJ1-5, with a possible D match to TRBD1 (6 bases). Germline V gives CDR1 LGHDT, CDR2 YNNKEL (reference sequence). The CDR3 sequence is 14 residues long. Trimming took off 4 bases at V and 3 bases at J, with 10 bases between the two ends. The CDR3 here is CASSLQGTNQPQHF. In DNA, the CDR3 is TGTGCCAGCAGCCTACAGGGAACCAATCAGCCCCAGCATTTT.

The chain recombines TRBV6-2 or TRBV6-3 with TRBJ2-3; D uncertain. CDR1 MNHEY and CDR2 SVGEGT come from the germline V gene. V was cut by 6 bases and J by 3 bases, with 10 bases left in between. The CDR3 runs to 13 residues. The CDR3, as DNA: TGTGCCAGCAGCCCAAGTCGGACAGATACGCAGTATTTT. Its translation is CASSPSRTDTQYF.

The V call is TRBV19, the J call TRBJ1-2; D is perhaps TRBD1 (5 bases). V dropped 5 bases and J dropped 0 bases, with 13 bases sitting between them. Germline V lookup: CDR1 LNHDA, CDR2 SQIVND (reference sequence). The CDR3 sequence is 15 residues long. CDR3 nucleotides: TGTGCCAGTAGTCCGATGGGGCCATCTAACTATGGCTACACCTTC. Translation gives CASSPMGPSNYGYTF.

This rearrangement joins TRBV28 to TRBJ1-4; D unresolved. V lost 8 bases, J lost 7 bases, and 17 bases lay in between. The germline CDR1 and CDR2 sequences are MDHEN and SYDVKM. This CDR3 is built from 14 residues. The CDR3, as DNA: TGTGCCAGCTTAAATCGGAGGGCCGGTGAAAAACTGTTTTTT. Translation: CASLNRRAGEKLFF.

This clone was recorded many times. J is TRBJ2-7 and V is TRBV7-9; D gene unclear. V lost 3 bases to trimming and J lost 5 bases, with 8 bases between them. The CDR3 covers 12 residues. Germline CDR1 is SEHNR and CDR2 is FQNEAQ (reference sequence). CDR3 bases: TGTGCCAGCAGCTTCCTAGGAAACGAGCAGTACTTC. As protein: CASSFLGNEQYF. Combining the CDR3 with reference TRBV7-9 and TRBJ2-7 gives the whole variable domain DTGVSQNPRHKITKRGQNVTFRCDPISEHNRLYWYRQTLGQGPEFLTYFQNEAQLEKSRLLSDRFSAERPKGSFSTLEIQRTEQGDSAMYLCASSFLGNEQYFGPGTRLTVT.

As DNA, the CDR3 is TGTGCCACCAGTGACACCCGGGACAGGGGTTCAGATACGCAGTATTTT. Translation gives CATSDTRDRGSDTQYF. J is TRBJ2-3 and V is TRBV24-1, with 10 bases identical to TRBD1. The length of the CDR3 is 16 residues. The V segment lost 4 bases and the J segment 4 bases; nucleotides outside the gene matches: 7. Germline values: CDR1 KGHDR, CDR2 SFDVKD.

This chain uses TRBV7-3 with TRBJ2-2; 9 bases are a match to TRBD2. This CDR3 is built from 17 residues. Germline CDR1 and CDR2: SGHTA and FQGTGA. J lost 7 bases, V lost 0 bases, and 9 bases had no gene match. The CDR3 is CASSLTGSGRVGGELFF. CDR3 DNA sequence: TGTGCCAGCAGCTTAACGGGTAGCGGGAGAGTAGGCGGGGAGCTGTTTTTT.

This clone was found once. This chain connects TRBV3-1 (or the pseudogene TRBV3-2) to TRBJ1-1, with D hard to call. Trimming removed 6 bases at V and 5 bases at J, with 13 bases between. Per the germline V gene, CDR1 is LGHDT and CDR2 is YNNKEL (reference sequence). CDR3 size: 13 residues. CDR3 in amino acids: CASSRYGRTEAFF. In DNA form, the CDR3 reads TGTGCCAGCAGTCGGTATGGGAGAACTGAAGCTTTCTTT.

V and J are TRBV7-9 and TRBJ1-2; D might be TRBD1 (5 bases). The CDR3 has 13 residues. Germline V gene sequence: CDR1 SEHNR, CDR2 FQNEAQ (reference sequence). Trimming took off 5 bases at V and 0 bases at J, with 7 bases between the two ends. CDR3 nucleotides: TGTGCCAGCAGCCCGACAGCTAACTATGGCTACACCTTC. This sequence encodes CASSPTANYGYTF.

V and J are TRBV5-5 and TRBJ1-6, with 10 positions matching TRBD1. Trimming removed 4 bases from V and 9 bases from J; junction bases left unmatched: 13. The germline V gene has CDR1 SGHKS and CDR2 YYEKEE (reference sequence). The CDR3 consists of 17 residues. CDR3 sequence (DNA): TGTGCCAGCAGCCGCCTCCGGGACAGGGGCCGAGGTTCACCCCTCCACTTT. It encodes CASSRLRDRGRGSPLHF.

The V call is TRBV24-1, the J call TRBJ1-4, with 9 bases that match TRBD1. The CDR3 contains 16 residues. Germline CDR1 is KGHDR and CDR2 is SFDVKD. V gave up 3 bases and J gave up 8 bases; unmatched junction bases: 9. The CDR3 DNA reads TGTGCCACCAGTGATAAAGGACAGGGGTTTGGCGAAAAACTGTTTTTT. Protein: CATSDKGQGFGEKLFF.

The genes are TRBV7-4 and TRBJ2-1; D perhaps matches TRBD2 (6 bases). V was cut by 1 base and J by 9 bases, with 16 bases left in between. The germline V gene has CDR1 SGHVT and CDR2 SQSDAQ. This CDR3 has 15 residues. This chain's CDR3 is CASSLGSGRRGEQFF. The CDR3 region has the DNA TGTGCCAGCAGCTTAGGTAGCGGAAGGCGCGGTGAGCAGTTCTTC. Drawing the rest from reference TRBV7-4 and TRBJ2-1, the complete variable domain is GAGVSQSPRYKVAKRGRDVALRCDSISGHVTLYWYRQTLGQGSEVLTYSQSDAQRDKSGRPSGRFSAERPERSVSTLKIQRTEQGDSAVYLCASSLGSGRRGEQFFGPGTRLTVL.

The CDR3: CASHSGTNSYEQYF. The DNA for the CDR3 is TGTGCCAGTCATAGCGGGACTAACTCCTACGAGCAGTACTTC. The chain couples TRBV19 to TRBJ2-7; TRBD2 matches 8 bases. CDR3 length: 14 amino acids. V shed 8 bases and J 0 bases; nucleotides not matched to a gene: 6. Looked up from germline, CDR1 is LNHDA and CDR2 is SQIVND (reference sequence). Using reference TRBV19 and TRBJ2-7 for the parts outside the CDR3, the full variable domain is DGGITQSPKYLFRKEGQNVTLSCEQNLNHDAMYWYRQDPGQGLRLIYYSQIVNDFQKGDIAEGYSVSREKKESFPLTVTSAQKNPTAFYLCASHSGTNSYEQYFGPGTRLTVT.

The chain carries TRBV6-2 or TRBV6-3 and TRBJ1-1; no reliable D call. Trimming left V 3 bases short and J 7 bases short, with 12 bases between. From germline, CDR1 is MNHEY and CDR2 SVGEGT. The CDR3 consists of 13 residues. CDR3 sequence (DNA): TGTGCCAGCAGTTATTCCTTGGGAGATGAAGCTTTCTTT. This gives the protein CASSYSLGDEAFF.